One and the same sample provided the 27 T cell receptor beta chains below, sequenced in a study of siplizumab effects on memory and regulatory T cells. These receptors' antigens are unknown. Cells that made up the mixed lymphocyte reaction were cocultured at 37°C for more than five days. Here immunoSEQ multiplex PCR was the method, and the copy in TCRdb shows in-frame clones only, minus some. The sample includes approximately 20,000 clones, around 40% of them seen just once. The sample comprised CFSE-low (dividing) CD4+ T cells sorted from an allogeneic mixed lymphocyte reaction. Receptor source: a human donor in good health; the cells came from an allogeneic mixed lymphocyte reaction. Some clones in this sample may be carry-over from other donors' samples.

This clone appeared a few times. V and J are TRBV18 and TRBJ1-4; maybe TRBD1 (5 bases). Germline V gives CDR1 KGHSH, CDR2 LQKENI. CDR3 length: 15 amino acids. The V and J ends lost 6 bases and 8 bases respectively, with 19 bases between them. CDR3 residues: CASSADKGSWEKLFF. In DNA form, the CDR3 reads TGTGCCAGCTCCGCGGACAAGGGTTCGTGGGAAAAACTGTTTTTT.

The chain employs TRBV11-2 and TRBJ1-2; the match to TRBD1 covers 10 bases. Germline lookup yields CDR1 SGHAT and CDR2 FQNNGV. The CDR3 is made up of 16 amino acids. V shed 1 base and J 3 bases; nucleotides not matched to a gene: 5. The CDR3 here is CASSLGGGQGDYGYTF. CDR3 bases: TGTGCCAGCAGCTTAGGGGGCGGACAGGGGGACTATGGCTACACCTTC.

The chain's CDR3 is CASSLVGTTTGPQHF. As DNA, the CDR3 is TGTGCCAGCAGCTTAGTTGGGACAACGACGGGGCCCCAGCATTTT. The V call is TRBV7-2, the J call TRBJ1-5, with TRBD1 as a possible D gene (6 bases). Trimming took off 1 base at V and 9 bases at J, with 16 bases between the two ends. Germline CDR1 reads SGHTA; CDR2 reads FQGNSA. This CDR3 is 15 amino acids long.

A few counts support this clone. The DNA for the CDR3 is TGTGCCATCAGTGACAGAAACACTGAAGCTTTCTTT. It codes for CAISDRNTEAFF. The chain has TRBV10-3 and TRBJ1-1, with D hard to call. The CDR3 runs 12 residues. V gave up 3 bases and J gave up 2 bases, with 4 bases separating them. CDR1 is ENHRY, CDR2 SYGVKD, per germline.

The chain combines TRBV2 with TRBJ2-2, with D uncertain. The CDR3 is 13 residues long. Trimming took 4 bases from V and 7 from J, leaving 10 bases between them. Per germline, CDR1 SNHLY and CDR2 FYNNEI. CDR3 sequence (DNA): TGTGCCAGCAGTGCTGACGTCATCGGGGAGCTGTTTTTT. This gives the protein CASSADVIGELFF.

The V call is TRBV18, the J call TRBJ2-3, with 8 bases fitting TRBD2. The junction had 5 bases not matched to a gene; V was cut back by 1 base and J by 5 bases. The CDR3 consists of 15 residues. CDR1 and CDR2 from the germline V gene are KGHSH and LQKENI. The CDR3 region has the DNA TGTGCCAGCTCACCACTGGCGGGGGGCCTAGATACGCAGTATTTT. This sequence encodes CASSPLAGGLDTQYF.

V usage is TRBV6-5 and J usage is TRBJ2-7; possibly TRBD1 for D (6 bases). Germline CDR1 MNHEY, CDR2 SVGAGI. The CDR3 consists of 15 residues. The ends were cut back, 5 bases at V and 3 bases at J, with 17 bases in the middle. As DNA, the CDR3 is TGTGCCAGCAGTGGGGGCCCTGTTACGAGCTACGAGCAGTACTTC. It is translated as CASSGGPVTSYEQYF.

This clone is medium-sized (0.01 to 0.1%) within its sample. V is TRBV29-1 and J is TRBJ1-1; 8 nucleotides line up with TRBD1. This CDR3 is 14 amino acids long. Germline V gene data show CDR1 as SQVTM and CDR2 as ANQGSEA. V lost 8 bases, J lost 0 bases, and 8 bases stayed unmatched. DNA for the CDR3: TGCAGCACGACAGGGGTCGGGATGAACACTGAAGCTTTCTTT. This codes for CSTTGVGMNTEAFF.

Turning to this clone: This could be a read error, since a much larger clone is one nucleotide away. The genes are TRBV10-3 and TRBJ1-5; TRBD1 matches at 7 bases. The CDR3 is 14 amino acids. Looked up from germline, CDR1 is ENHRY and CDR2 is SYGVKD. The CDR3 region has the DNA TGTGCCAGCAGTTACGGACAGGCGGGTCAGCCCCAGCATTTT. Translation: CASSYGQAGQPQHF.

J is TRBJ1-1 and V is TRBV7-9, with D unresolved. V was cut by 0 bases and J by 5 bases, with 7 bases left in between. Germline-derived CDR1 and CDR2 are SEHNR and FQNEAQ (reference sequence). The CDR3 has 13 residues. Written as DNA, the CDR3 is TGTGCCAGCAGCTTAGCTGTTGGGACTGAAGCTTTCTTT. Translating gives CASSLAVGTEAFF. The full variable domain, rest sourced from reference TRBV7-9 and TRBJ1-1, is DTGVSQNPRHKITKRGQNVTFRCDPISEHNRLYWYRQTLGQGPEFLTYFQNEAQLEKSRLLSDRFSAERPKGSFSTLEIQRTEQGDSAMYLCASSLAVGTEAFFGQGTRLTVV.

The chain joins TRBV2 to TRBJ1-5, with no clear D. V was clipped by 0 bases and J by 6 bases, with 12 bases between them. This CDR3 has 15 residues. CDR1 SNHLY and CDR2 FYNNEI come from the germline V gene. This CDR3 is CASSEAPGSIQPQHF. The CDR3 DNA reads TGTGCCAGCAGTGAAGCACCGGGGAGTATTCAGCCCCAGCATTTT.

The V gene is TRBV18, the J gene TRBJ2-2; maybe TRBD2 (6 bases). Germline V CDR1 and CDR2: KGHSH, LQKENI. Trimming removed 3 bases at V and 2 bases at J, with 13 bases between. The CDR3 contains 16 residues. The CDR3 here is CASSPLFGGNTGELFF. CDR3 DNA: TGTGCCAGCTCACCCTTGTTCGGGGGAAACACCGGGGAGCTGTTTTTT.

This clone was counted a few times. This chain uses TRBV11-2 with TRBJ2-7, with TRBD2 matching 9 bases. This CDR3 has 15 amino acids. J lost 7 bases, V lost 5 bases, and 12 bases had no gene match. Germline values: CDR1 SGHAT, CDR2 FQNNGV. The CDR3 loop reads CASSLLVAGDREQYF. CDR3 DNA sequence: TGTGCCAGCAGCCTGTTAGTAGCGGGAGACAGAGAGCAGTACTTC.

This chain uses TRBV11-2 with TRBJ2-5; maybe TRBD2 (6 bases). The DNA end is more similar to TRBJ2-7, so the J call may be wrong. Germline CDR1 and CDR2: SGHAT and FQNNGV. This CDR3 is built from 14 residues. As DNA, the CDR3 is TGTGCCAGCAGCCTCTCTAGCGCCGTCAACGAGCAGTACTTC. It encodes CASSLSSAVNEQYF.

The CDR3 DNA reads TGTGCCAGCAGCTTAACAGGGGACACTGAAGCTTTCTTT. Translation gives CASSLTGDTEAFF. V gene TRBV7-9 combines with J gene TRBJ1-1; 7 nucleotides agree with TRBD1. CDR1 and CDR2 (germline): SEHNR, FQNEAQ (reference sequence). The CDR3 has 13 residues. V lost 2 bases and J lost 3; bases outside the gene matches: 0. The variable domain in full, completed from reference TRBV7-9 and TRBJ1-1, reads DTGVSQNPRHKITKRGQNVTFRCDPISEHNRLYWYRQTLGQGPEFLTYFQNEAQLEKSRLLSDRFSAERPKGSFSTLEIQRTEQGDSAMYLCASSLTGDTEAFFGQGTRLTVV.

The rearrangement links TRBV6-1 to TRBJ2-2; D unresolved. V gave up 0 bases and J gave up 7 bases, with 9 bases separating them. This CDR3 is built from 14 residues. The V gene's germline CDR1 is MNHNS and CDR2 SASEGT. The CDR3 spells CASSEARRIGELFF. CDR3 nucleotides: TGTGCCAGCAGTGAAGCGAGAAGGATCGGGGAGCTGTTTTTT.

This clone rates as medium-sized. This chain links TRBV18 with TRBJ2-7, with D uncertain. Germline V gives CDR1 KGHSH, CDR2 LQKENI. V gave up 3 bases and J gave up 2 bases, with 8 bases separating them. This CDR3 is 13 amino acids long. The CDR3 region has the DNA TGTGCCAGCTCACCCGCCGCGGCCTACGAGCAGTACTTC. It yields the protein CASSPAAAYEQYF.

The chain has TRBV5-1 and TRBJ2-1; TRBD2 might be the D (7 bases). Germline values: CDR1 SGHRS, CDR2 YFSETQ. V was clipped by 2 bases and J by 9 bases, with 15 bases between them. The CDR3 totals 14 residues. The DNA of the CDR3 is TGCGCCAGCAGCTTTTTGGGGGGCGGGAGTGAGCAGTTCTTC. Protein product: CASSFLGGGSEQFF. The complete variable domain, with remaining parts taken from reference TRBV5-1 and TRBJ2-1, reads KAGVTQTPRYLIKTRGQQVTLSCSPISGHRSVSWYQQTPGQGLQFLFEYFSETQRNKGNFPGRFSGRQFSNSRSEMNVSTLELGDSALYLCASSFLGGGSEQFFGPGTRLTVL.

V gene TRBV7-9 combines with J gene TRBJ2-7, with 7 bases that match TRBD2. This CDR3 has 11 residues. The J segment lost 6 bases and the V segment lost 4 bases, leaving 0 bases of the junction unmatched. Germline V gene lookup returns CDR1 SEHNR and CDR2 FQNEAQ (reference sequence). For the CDR3, the DNA is TGTGCCAGCAGCTCGGGAGGCGAGCAGTACTTC. Its protein is CASSSGGEQYF.

Remarks on this clone: One end of the junction is discordant with germline, which a read error may explain. The CDR3 coding sequence is TGTGCCAGCAGTTTCGCTAGAGTTAGGAACCAAGGGACCCAGTACTTC. Protein: CASSFARVRNQGTQYF. The chain recombines TRBV7-6 with TRBJ2-5, with D unresolved. The CDR3 contains 16 residues. The germline V gene has CDR1 SGHVS and CDR2 FNYEAQ.

V and J are TRBV6-6 and TRBJ2-7; possibly TRBD1 for D (6 bases). The CDR3 totals 11 residues. V was cut by 8 bases and J by 3 bases, with 8 bases left in between. Germline CDR1 MNHNY, CDR2 SVGAGI (reference sequence). The CDR3: CASGGYYEQYF. As DNA, the CDR3 is TGTGCCAGCGGGGGCTACTACGAGCAGTACTTC.

This clone was picked up a small number of times. Here the CDR3 DNA reads TGCAGCGGGGGGGCAGGGGATGGCTACACCTTC. Protein product: CSGGAGDGYTF. The J gene is TRBJ1-2, the V gene TRBV29-1; D might be TRBD1 (6 bases). Per germline, CDR1 SQVTM and CDR2 ANQGSEA. Trimming left V 7 bases short and J 6 bases short, with 12 bases between. The CDR3 has 11 amino acids.

V and J are TRBV6-6 and TRBJ1-2; no firm D call. The CDR3 length is 14 residues. The germline CDR1 and CDR2 sequences are MNHNY and SVGAGI (reference sequence). Trimming shortened V by 5 bases and J by 6 bases, and 16 bases separated the two germline ends. This CDR3 reads CASSPGPPIDGYTF. The CDR3 bases are TGTGCCAGCAGTCCCGGACCTCCGATAGATGGCTACACCTTC.

This chain connects TRBV2 to TRBJ2-2; possible D gene TRBD1, 6 bases. CDR1 and CDR2 from the germline V gene are SNHLY and FYNNEI. The CDR3 sequence is 20 residues long. Trimming shortened V by 7 bases and J by 0 bases, and 27 bases separated the two germline ends. The CDR3 DNA reads as TGTGCCAGCAACCCGAGGGGGTTCCTCGAGGTCAGAACGAACACCGGGGAGCTGTTTTTT. It translates to CASNPRGFLEVRTNTGELFF. Full variable domain (missing parts from reference TRBV2 and TRBJ2-2): EPEVTQTPSHQVTQMGQEVILRCVPISNHLYFYWYRQILGQKVEFLVSFYNNEISEKSEIFDDQFSVERPDGSNFTLKIRSTKLEDSAMYFCASNPRGFLEVRTNTGELFFGEGSRLTVL.

The V call is TRBV7-9, the J call TRBJ2-3; 14 nucleotides match TRBD2. Trimming at V came to 2 bases and at J to 5 bases, leaving 6 bases not matched to a gene. This CDR3 is 17 amino acids long. Per the germline V gene, CDR1 is SEHNR and CDR2 is FQNEAQ (reference sequence). CDR3 bases: TGTGCCAGCAGCTTAACGTTCGGACTAGCGGGGGGAGATACGCAGTATTTT. This gives the protein CASSLTFGLAGGDTQYF.

The rearrangement uses TRBV19 and TRBJ2-7; D perhaps matches TRBD2 (6 bases). The CDR3 loop spans 16 amino acids. V was cut by 3 bases and J by 2 bases, with 17 bases left in between. Germline V gene sequence: CDR1 LNHDA, CDR2 SQIVND (reference sequence). Written as DNA, the CDR3 is TGTGCCAGTAGTATTGTGGGGGGAGCTAGAGCCTACGAGCAGTACTTC. Translation: CASSIVGGARAYEQYF.

The rearrangement joins TRBV7-2 to TRBJ2-7; no firm D call. The germline gives CDR1 SGHTA, CDR2 FQGNSA. CDR3 size: 14 residues. V was pared by 1 base and J by 2 bases, with 9 bases between. The CDR3 reads CASSLVGQPYEQYF. In DNA, the CDR3 is TGTGCCAGCAGCTTAGTAGGGCAGCCCTACGAGCAGTACTTC.